Presented here are 30 T cell receptor beta chains from one specimen sequenced in a study of PD-1 blockade in classical Hodgkin lymphoma. Exposure to brentuximab vedotin varied, and each patient had relapsed following autologous stem cell transplantation. The data were produced by immunoSEQ multiplex PCR, yet TCRdb's version contains in-frame clones alone and is incomplete. In the table there are roughly 62,000 clones, around 88% of which are singletons. Specimen: peripheral blood mononuclear cells (PBMCs), collected at baseline. All receptors derive from a human donor with classical Hodgkin lymphoma.

The CDR3 DNA reads TGTGCCAGCAGCTCGTATCTTGCCTACCGGGACAGGGTTCTATACGAGCAGTACTTC. It yields the protein CASSSYLAYRDRVLYEQYF. The chain recombines TRBV5-4 with TRBJ2-7; 9 positions match TRBD1. V lost 3 bases, J lost 4 bases, and 20 bases stayed unmatched. The CDR3 is 19 residues long. Germline CDR1 reads SGHNT; CDR2 reads YYREEE (reference sequence).

V usage is TRBV6-6 and J usage is TRBJ1-6; D is perhaps TRBD1 (6 bases). Germline V lookup: CDR1 MNHNY, CDR2 SVGAGI (reference sequence). The CDR3 loop spans 14 amino acids. V lost 6 bases to trimming and J lost 7 bases, with 13 bases between them. The CDR3 sequence: CASRRQVVNSPLHF. The CDR3 bases are TGTGCCAGCAGAAGACAGGTCGTAAATTCACCCCTCCACTTT.

V usage is TRBV28 and J usage is TRBJ1-1; D remains unclear. CDR1 and CDR2 (germline): MDHEN, SYDVKM. The V gene lost 6 bases and the J gene lost 8 bases, with 22 bases spanning the gap. The CDR3 covers 15 residues. CDR3 DNA: TGTGCCAGCAGCGTTTGGGGTCAGGTGGGTGGAGAAGCTTTCTTT. It specifies CASSVWGQVGGEAFF.

The chain's CDR3 is CASSMRRVDTQYF. The CDR3 DNA follows: TGTGCCAGTAGTATGAGAAGGGTCGATACGCAGTATTTT. This chain connects TRBV19 to TRBJ2-3; D uncertain. Germline CDR1 is LNHDA and CDR2 is SQIVND (reference sequence). Trimming stripped 3 bases from V and 6 bases from J, with 10 bases between. The CDR3 is 13 residues long.

In its sample, this clone was seen once. The chain uses TRBV2 and TRBJ2-1; 8 nucleotides agree with TRBD2. The ends lost 7 bases at V and 6 bases at J; junction bases unmatched: 11. The CDR3 spans 15 residues. Germline V gene lookup returns CDR1 SNHLY and CDR2 FYNNEI. The CDR3 DNA sequence: TGTGCCAGCATAACTAGCGGTGAACCCGCCAATGAGCAGTTCTTC. Its translation is CASITSGEPANEQFF. The full variable domain, in which reference TRBV2 and TRBJ2-1 provide the parts outside the CDR3, is EPEVTQTPSHQVTQMGQEVILRCVPISNHLYFYWYRQILGQKVEFLVSFYNNEISEKSEIFDDQFSVERPDGSNFTLKIRSTKLEDSAMYFCASITSGEPANEQFFGPGTRLTVL.

The chain employs TRBV13 and TRBJ2-2, with D possibly TRBD1 on 5 matching bases. Trimming took off 3 bases at V and 5 bases at J, with 13 bases between the two ends. The CDR3 is 15 residues long. Germline assignment: CDR1 PRHDT and CDR2 FYEKMQ (reference sequence). The CDR3: CASSFWGSLTGELFF. The CDR3 DNA reads TGTGCCAGCAGCTTTTGGGGCAGCCTGACCGGGGAGCTGTTTTTT. Together with reference TRBV13 and TRBJ2-2, the CDR3 gives the full variable domain: AAGVIQSPRHLIKEKRETATLKCYPIPRHDTVYWYQQGPGQDPQFLISFYEKMQSDKGSIPDRFSAQQFSDYHSELNMSSLELGDSALYFCASSFWGSLTGELFFGEGSRLTVL.

The chain is built from TRBV6-4 and TRBJ2-2; 15 nucleotides match TRBD2. Losses at the gene ends were 6 bases for V and 1 base for J; bases not matched to a gene: 6. The CDR3 has 18 residues. From germline, CDR1 is MRHNA and CDR2 SNTAGT. The chain's CDR3 is CASRVPGLAGGNTGELFF. For the CDR3, the DNA is TGTGCCAGCAGAGTCCCGGGACTAGCGGGGGGGAACACCGGGGAGCTGTTTTTT.

CDR3 sequence reads: CASSPGPGREQFF. CDR3 DNA sequence: TGCGCCAGCAGCCCGGGACCAGGGCGGGAGCAGTTCTTC. J is TRBJ2-1 and V is TRBV4-3; D is perhaps TRBD1 or TRBD2 (5 bases each). The CDR3 runs to 13 residues. Germline values: CDR1 LGHNA, CDR2 YSLEER. Trimming removed 4 bases from V and 10 bases from J, with 14 bases in between.

This chain uses TRBV18 with TRBJ2-5; D is undetermined. CDR3 length equals 13 residues. CDR1 KGHSH and CDR2 LQKENI come from the germline V gene. Trimming shortened V by 2 bases and J by 5 bases, and 9 bases separated the two germline ends. The CDR3 protein is CASSPETSETQYF. The CDR3 nucleotides read TGTGCCAGCTCACCAGAGACCAGTGAGACCCAGTACTTC.

This chain links TRBV7-6 with TRBJ2-5; 7 bases are a match to TRBD2. The DNA end lines up better with TRBJ2-7; the J call may be wrong. Germline V gene data show CDR1 as SGHVS and CDR2 as FNYEAQ. The CDR3 spans 16 residues. This CDR3 reads CASSAHWGGPSYEQYF. Written as DNA, the CDR3 is TGTGCCAGCAGCGCCCACTGGGGGGGACCTTCCTACGAGCAGTACTTC.

CDR3: CASSLGVGRGSSYEQYF. CDR3 in DNA: TGTGCCAGCAGCTTAGGGGTGGGCAGGGGGAGCTCCTACGAGCAGTACTTC. The chain has TRBV7-9 and TRBJ2-7; 7 nucleotides line up with TRBD1. CDR1 and CDR2 (germline): SEHNR, FQNEAQ (reference sequence). The V segment lost 1 base and the J segment 0 bases; nucleotides outside the gene matches: 9. CDR3 size: 17 residues.

The count of this clone is one. The genes are TRBV28 and TRBJ2-7; D is unresolved. From germline, CDR1 is MDHEN and CDR2 SYDVKM. The CDR3 has 15 amino acids. V was pared by 5 bases and J by 0 bases, with 14 bases between. DNA for the CDR3: TGTGCCAGCAGTCTCACACCGGGCGACTCCTACGAGCAGTACTTC. Its protein is CASSLTPGDSYEQYF.

This sequence joins TRBV9 and TRBJ2-3, with TRBD2 matching over 12 bases. CDR1 SGDLS and CDR2 YYNGEE come from the germline V gene. The CDR3 length is 16 residues. Trimming cost V 2 bases and J 5 bases; bases outside gene matches: 6. CDR3 DNA sequence: TGTGCCAGCAGCGTTTCGACTAGCGGGGGATTAGATACGCAGTATTTT. Protein sequence: CASSVSTSGGLDTQYF.

This chain connects TRBV7-9 to TRBJ1-3; D is perhaps TRBD1 (5 bases). The CDR3 is made up of 15 amino acids. Per germline, CDR1 SEHNR and CDR2 FQNEAQ (reference sequence). The V and J ends lost 5 bases and 0 bases respectively, with 11 bases between them. This chain's CDR3 is CASSKGPGSGNTIYF. The DNA for the CDR3 is TGTGCCAGCAGCAAGGGGCCCGGCTCTGGAAACACCATATATTTT. The full variable domain, with the rest looked up from reference TRBV7-9 and TRBJ1-3, is DTGVSQNPRHKITKRGQNVTFRCDPISEHNRLYWYRQTLGQGPEFLTYFQNEAQLEKSRLLSDRFSAERPKGSFSTLEIQRTEQGDSAMYLCASSKGPGSGNTIYFGEGSWLTVV.

The chain is built from TRBV5-4 and TRBJ2-3; 9 positions match TRBD1. This CDR3 is built from 16 residues. The trim removed 4 bases at V and 3 bases at J, leaving 9 bases unmatched. The germline V gene encodes CDR1 SGHNT and CDR2 YYREEE (reference sequence). In DNA form, the CDR3 reads TGTGCCAGCAGCCTCCTCCGGGACAGGGCGACAGATACGCAGTATTTT. Its protein product is CASSLLRDRATDTQYF.

The V gene is TRBV5-1, the J gene TRBJ2-5; 9 positions agree with TRBD2. The CDR3 covers 16 residues. Germline CDR1 and CDR2: SGHRS and YFSETQ. V was clipped by 4 bases and J by 4 bases; unmatched bases: 11. CDR3 coding DNA: TGCGCCAGCAGCATTCTAGCGGGGACCCCCCCAGAGACCCAGTACTTC. It translates to CASSILAGTPPETQYF.

The rearrangement joins TRBV7-2 to TRBJ1-6, with TRBD1 matching 9 bases. V shed 4 bases, J shed 9 bases, and the junction held 10 bases outside the gene matches. Germline V CDR1 and CDR2: SGHTA, FQGNSA. The CDR3 is 16 residues long. The CDR3 reads CASSSWGGQGPSPLHF. CDR3 bases: TGTGCCAGCAGCTCCTGGGGGGGACAGGGCCCTTCACCCCTCCACTTT. Combining the CDR3 with reference TRBV7-2 and TRBJ1-6 gives the whole variable domain GAGVSQSPSNKVTEKGKDVELRCDPISGHTALYWYRQSLGQGLEFLIYFQGNSAPDKSGLPSDRFSAERTGGSVSTLTIQRTQQEDSAVYLCASSSWGGQGPSPLHFGNGTRLTVT.

The chain is built from TRBV18 and TRBJ1-3; D might be TRBD1 (6 bases). This CDR3 has 16 amino acids. With 1 base removed from V and 0 bases from J, the gap between germline ends came to 10 bases. CDR1 and CDR2 (germline): KGHSH, LQKENI. CDR3 amino acids: CASSPLTGISGNTIYF. The CDR3 nucleotides are TGTGCCAGCTCACCACTCACAGGGATCTCTGGAAACACCATATATTTT.

V is TRBV7-2 and J is TRBJ1-5; no clear D. The germline CDR1 and CDR2 sequences are SGHTA and FQGNSA. The CDR3 spans 14 residues. The V and J ends lost 8 bases and 0 bases respectively, with 11 bases between them. The CDR3 nucleotides read TGTGCCAGCCGAGAGGGCCTTAGCAATCAGCCCCAGCATTTT. Translated: CASREGLSNQPQHF.

This clone was counted between two and nine times. The rearrangement links TRBV19 to TRBJ2-5; the D gene could be TRBD1 or TRBD2 (5 bases each). Trimming removed 6 bases at V and 4 bases at J, with 12 bases between. CDR1 is LNHDA and CDR2 is SQIVND in the germline V gene (reference sequence). The CDR3 contains 13 residues. DNA for the CDR3: TGTGCCAGTAGCTTGGGGGTAGGAGAGACCCAGTACTTC. It codes for CASSLGVGETQYF.

The DNA for the CDR3 is TGTGCCAGCAGCCCGTTGGACAGGGCTGGTTATGGCTACACCTTC. It yields the protein CASSPLDRAGYGYTF. V usage is TRBV27 and J usage is TRBJ1-2; 8 bases are shared with TRBD1. Germline V CDR1 and CDR2: MNHEY, SMNVEV (reference sequence). V shed 6 bases, J shed 5 bases, and the junction held 11 bases outside the gene matches. CDR3 length: 15 residues.

V is TRBV30 and J is TRBJ2-1; 11 nucleotides line up with TRBD2. Germline CDR1 GTSNPN, CDR2 SVGIG (reference sequence). V was pared by 3 bases and J by 6 bases, with 4 bases of the junction left unmatched. There are 14 residues in the CDR3. The CDR3 loop reads CAWSPGLAVNEQFF. CDR3 in DNA: TGTGCCTGGAGCCCGGGACTAGCGGTCAATGAGCAGTTCTTC.

This clone was observed a few times. J is TRBJ1-1 and V is TRBV19; D possibly corresponds to TRBD1 (6 bases). Trimming stripped 6 bases from V and 1 base from J, with 9 bases between. The CDR3 totals 13 residues. CDR1 and CDR2 (germline): LNHDA, SQIVND (reference sequence). The CDR3 nucleotides are TGTGCCAGTAGACAGGGAGCGAACACTGAAGCTTTCTTT. Amino acids: CASRQGANTEAFF.

The chain is built from TRBV7-8 and TRBJ1-3; D is possibly TRBD1 (5 bases). The CDR3 extends over 17 amino acids. Trimming took 1 base from V and 4 from J, leaving 17 bases between them. CDR1 is SGHVS, CDR2 FQNEAQ, per germline. The CDR3 DNA is TGTGCCAGCAGCTTAGGGGGGGTTCGGCCGGCGGGAAACACCATATATTTT. It yields the protein CASSLGGVRPAGNTIYF.

This clone was recorded only once. The rearrangement links TRBV15 to TRBJ1-1; D not certain. This CDR3 contains 13 residues. The V end lost 3 bases, the J end lost 2 bases, and 7 bases lay between the germline ends. Germline CDR1 and CDR2: LNHNV and YYDKDF (reference sequence). CDR3 amino acids: CATSRVINTEAFF. The DNA of the CDR3 is TGTGCCACCAGCAGGGTGATAAACACTGAAGCTTTCTTT.

V and J are TRBV19 and TRBJ2-7, with TRBD1 matching 7 bases. The CDR3 runs 17 residues. Germline values: CDR1 LNHDA, CDR2 SQIVND (reference sequence). V trimming: 0 bases; J trimming: 6 bases; junction bases outside the gene matches: 14. CDR3 in amino acids: CASSIDLGTAMLVEQYF. The CDR3, as DNA: TGTGCCAGTAGTATAGATCTAGGGACAGCGATGTTGGTCGAGCAGTACTTC. Full variable domain (outside the CDR3, taken from reference TRBV19 and TRBJ2-7): DGGITQSPKYLFRKEGQNVTLSCEQNLNHDAMYWYRQDPGQGLRLIYYSQIVNDFQKGDIAEGYSVSREKKESFPLTVTSAQKNPTAFYLCASSIDLGTAMLVEQYFGPGTRLTVT.

The chain combines TRBV30 with TRBJ2-5; 8 bases match TRBD1. This CDR3 contains 15 residues. V lost 4 bases and J lost 5; bases outside the gene matches: 12. Germline V gives CDR1 GTSNPN, CDR2 SVGIG (reference sequence). The CDR3 bases are TGTGCCTGGACGAACTTGGACAGGGAGGATGAGACCCAGTACTTC. This sequence encodes CAWTNLDREDETQYF.

This chain links TRBV5-1 with TRBJ2-2; either TRBD1 or TRBD2 may fit D (6 bases each). Germline lookup yields CDR1 SGHRS and CDR2 YFSETQ. Deletions cut 2 bases from V and 6 bases from J, with 11 bases between. CDR3 size: 14 residues. The CDR3 nucleotides read TGCGCCAGCAGCTTCCCGGAGGGGGCCGGGGAGCTGTTTTTT. This codes for CASSFPEGAGELFF.

Note on this clone: One base away lies a much larger clone, so this may be a sequencing read error. The V and J genes are TRBV27 and TRBJ1-4, with no clear D. The germline gives CDR1 MNHEY, CDR2 SMNVEV (reference sequence). The CDR3 loop spans 16 amino acids. V lost 3 bases to trimming and J lost 9 bases, with 20 bases between them. CDR3: CASSFSSPAMGKKLFF. CDR3 sequence (DNA): TGTGCCAGCAGTTTCTCCTCTCCCGCGATGGGGAAAAAACTGTTTTTT.

The chain uses TRBV7-2 and TRBJ1-4, with D unclear. V was clipped by 3 bases and J by 8 bases, with 7 bases between them. CDR3 size: 12 residues. Germline lookup yields CDR1 SGHTA and CDR2 FQGNSA. Here the CDR3 reads CASSFSAEKLFF. The CDR3 DNA reads TGTGCCAGCAGCTTCTCCGCGGAAAAACTGTTTTTT. Drawing the rest from reference TRBV7-2 and TRBJ1-4, the complete variable domain is GAGVSQSPSNKVTEKGKDVELRCDPISGHTALYWYRQSLGQGLEFLIYFQGNSAPDKSGLPSDRFSAERTGGSVSTLTIQRTQQEDSAVYLCASSFSAEKLFFGSGTQLSVL.